Reported below is one T cell receptor beta chain. The entry originates in a study of blood T cell repertoires in COVID-19. Study-wide background: Sites across the United States, Italy and Spain contributed samples from acute and convalescent COVID-19. Sources were T cells, B-cell-depleted T cells, or PBMCs; the material itself was cDNA or gDNA.

The authors' processing: Amplification of reference gene primers was used by the study to estimate nucleated cell counts. Libraries were prepared by immunoSEQ multiplex PCR; TCRdb keeps only in-frame clonotypes and omits some of them. The V and J calls and clone size were taken over from that table, and D and trimming were inferred from the DNA. The data contain approximately 94,000 clones, 85% to 95% of them seen just once; the ten biggest clones take up 3% to 4.5%. The J segment lost 7 bases and the V segment lost 0 bases, leaving 7 bases of the junction unmatched. The CDR3 loop spans 15 amino acids. Germline CDR1 is SGHRS and CDR2 is YFSETQ.

Material for sequencing was peripheral blood. The sequence was collected from a woman between 50 and 59 years old in a cohort sampled during active COVID-19. The V and J genes are TRBV5-1 and TRBJ2-7; TRBD1 matches 10 bases. CDR3 region: CASSLDGTGVREQYF. The CDR3 region has the DNA TGCGCCAGCAGCTTGGACGGGACAGGGGTGAGGGAGCAGTACTTC.